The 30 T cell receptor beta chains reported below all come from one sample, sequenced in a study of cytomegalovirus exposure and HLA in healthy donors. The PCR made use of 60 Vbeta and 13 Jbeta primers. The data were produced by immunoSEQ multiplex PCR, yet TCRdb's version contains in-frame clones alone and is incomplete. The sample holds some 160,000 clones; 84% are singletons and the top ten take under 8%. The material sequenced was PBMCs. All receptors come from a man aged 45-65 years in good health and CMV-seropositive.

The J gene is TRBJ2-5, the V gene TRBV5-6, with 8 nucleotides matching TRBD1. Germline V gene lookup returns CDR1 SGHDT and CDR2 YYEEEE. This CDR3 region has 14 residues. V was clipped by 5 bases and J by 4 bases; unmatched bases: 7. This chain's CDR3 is CASSSTGERETQYF. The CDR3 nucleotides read TGTGCCAGCAGTTCGACAGGGGAGAGAGAGACCCAGTACTTC.

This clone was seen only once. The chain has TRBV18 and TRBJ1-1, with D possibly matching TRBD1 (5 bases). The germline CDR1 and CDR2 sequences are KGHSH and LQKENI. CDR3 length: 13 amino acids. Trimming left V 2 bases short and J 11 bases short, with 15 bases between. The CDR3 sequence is CASSPKEPGNAFF. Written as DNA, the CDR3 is TGTGCCAGCTCACCAAAGGAACCAGGGAATGCTTTCTTT.

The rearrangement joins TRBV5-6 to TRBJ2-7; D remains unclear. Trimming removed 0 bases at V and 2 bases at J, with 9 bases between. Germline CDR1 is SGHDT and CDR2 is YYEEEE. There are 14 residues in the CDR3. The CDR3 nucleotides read TGTGCCAGCAGCTTGGGGCAGCGAGCCTACGAGCAGTACTTC. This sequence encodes CASSLGQRAYEQYF.

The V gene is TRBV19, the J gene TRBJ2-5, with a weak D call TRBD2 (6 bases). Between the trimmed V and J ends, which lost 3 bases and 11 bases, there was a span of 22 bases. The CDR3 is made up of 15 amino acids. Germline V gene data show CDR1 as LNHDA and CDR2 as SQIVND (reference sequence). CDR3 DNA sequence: TGTGCCAGTAGTATCCTTCTCGGGGCAGACCGGGAGCAGTACTTC. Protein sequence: CASSILLGADREQYF.

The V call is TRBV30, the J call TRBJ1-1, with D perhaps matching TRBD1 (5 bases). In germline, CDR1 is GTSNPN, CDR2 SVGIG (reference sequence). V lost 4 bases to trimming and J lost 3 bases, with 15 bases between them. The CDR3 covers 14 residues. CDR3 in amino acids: CAWTPGGGDTEAFF. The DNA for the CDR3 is TGTGCCTGGACGCCTGGTGGGGGGGACACTGAAGCTTTCTTT.

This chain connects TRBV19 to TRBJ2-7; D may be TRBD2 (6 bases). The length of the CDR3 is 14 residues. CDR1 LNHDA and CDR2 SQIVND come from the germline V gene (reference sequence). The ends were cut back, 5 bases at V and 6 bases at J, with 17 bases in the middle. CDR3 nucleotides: TGTGCCAGTAGTCCTGGCCGGCCGCGGGGCGAGCAGTACGTC. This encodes CASSPGRPRGEQYV.

CDR3 DNA sequence: TGCGCCAGCAGCAACCGACAGGGTGTGGGGGAAAAACTGTTTTTT. Its protein is CASSNRQGVGEKLFF. The V and J genes are TRBV5-1 and TRBJ1-4, with TRBD1 matching 7 bases. Germline V gene data show CDR1 as SGHRS and CDR2 as YFSETQ. There are 15 residues in the CDR3. Losses at the gene ends were 4 bases for V and 8 bases for J; bases not matched to a gene: 11.

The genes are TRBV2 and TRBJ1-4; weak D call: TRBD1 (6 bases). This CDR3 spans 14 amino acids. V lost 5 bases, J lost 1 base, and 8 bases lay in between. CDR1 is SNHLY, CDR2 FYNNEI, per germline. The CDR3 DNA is TGTGCCAGCAGTAGGACAGTAACTAATGAAAAACTGTTTTTT. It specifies CASSRTVTNEKLFF.

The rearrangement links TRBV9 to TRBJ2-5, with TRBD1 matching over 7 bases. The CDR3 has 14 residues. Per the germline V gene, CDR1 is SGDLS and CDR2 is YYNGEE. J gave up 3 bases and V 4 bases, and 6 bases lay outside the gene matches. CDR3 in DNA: TGTGCCAGCAGCCCGGGACAGTCTAAAGAGACCCAGTACTTC. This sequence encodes CASSPGQSKETQYF.

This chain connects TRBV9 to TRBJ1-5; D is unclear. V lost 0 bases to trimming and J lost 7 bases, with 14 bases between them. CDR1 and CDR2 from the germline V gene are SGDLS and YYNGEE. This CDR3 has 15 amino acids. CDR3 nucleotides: TGTGCCAGCAGCGTAGGCCCGGGGATGGGACAGCCCCAGCATTTT. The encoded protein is CASSVGPGMGQPQHF. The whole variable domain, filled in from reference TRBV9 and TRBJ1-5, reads DSGVTQTPKHLITATGQRVTLRCSPRSGDLSVYWYQQSLDQGLQFLIQYYNGEERAKGNILERFSAQQFPDLHSELNLSSLELGDSALYFCASSVGPGMGQPQHFGDGTRLSIL.

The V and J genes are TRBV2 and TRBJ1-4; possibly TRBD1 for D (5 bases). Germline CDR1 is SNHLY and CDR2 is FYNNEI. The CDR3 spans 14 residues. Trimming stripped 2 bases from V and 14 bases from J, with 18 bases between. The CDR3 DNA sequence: TGTGCCAGCAGTGAAATGGGGCCCCAGGGAGGTCTGTTTTTT. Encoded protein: CASSEMGPQGGLFF.

CDR3 protein: CASSSHGADTQYF. In DNA form, the CDR3 reads TGTGCCAGCAGTAGCCACGGGGCAGATACGCAGTATTTT. The chain recombines TRBV6-5 with TRBJ2-3; possible D gene TRBD2, 5 bases. Per germline, CDR1 MNHEY and CDR2 SVGAGI. The CDR3 has 13 residues. Trimming shortened V by 5 bases and J by 4 bases, and 10 bases separated the two germline ends.

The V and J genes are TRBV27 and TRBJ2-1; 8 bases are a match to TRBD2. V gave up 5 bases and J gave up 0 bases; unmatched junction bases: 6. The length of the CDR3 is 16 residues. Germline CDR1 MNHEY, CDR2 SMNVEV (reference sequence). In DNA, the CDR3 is TGTGCCAGCAGTCCGCCCAGCGGGAGCTCCTACAATGAGCAGTTCTTC. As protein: CASSPPSGSSYNEQFF.

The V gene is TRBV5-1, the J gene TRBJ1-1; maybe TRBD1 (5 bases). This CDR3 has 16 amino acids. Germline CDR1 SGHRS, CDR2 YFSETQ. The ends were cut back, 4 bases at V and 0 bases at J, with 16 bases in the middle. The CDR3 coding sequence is TGCGCCAGCAGCGCCTACACCAGGGAAATGAACACTGAAGCTTTCTTT. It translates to CASSAYTREMNTEAFF.

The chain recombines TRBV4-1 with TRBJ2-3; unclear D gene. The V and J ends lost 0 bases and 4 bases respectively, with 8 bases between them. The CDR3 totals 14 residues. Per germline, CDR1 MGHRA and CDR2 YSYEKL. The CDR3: CASSQDWPSDTQYF. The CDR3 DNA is TGCGCCAGCAGCCAAGATTGGCCCTCAGATACGCAGTATTTT.

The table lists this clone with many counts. CDR3 region: CASSPRDRGGLDQPQHF. The DNA for the CDR3 is TGCGCCAGCAGCCCTCGGGACAGGGGGGGGCTCGATCAGCCCCAGCATTTT. The V and J genes are TRBV4-1 and TRBJ1-5, with 11 nucleotides matching TRBD1. V lost 4 bases and J lost 5; bases outside the gene matches: 10. The CDR3 consists of 17 residues. Germline V gene data show CDR1 as MGHRA and CDR2 as YSYEKL.

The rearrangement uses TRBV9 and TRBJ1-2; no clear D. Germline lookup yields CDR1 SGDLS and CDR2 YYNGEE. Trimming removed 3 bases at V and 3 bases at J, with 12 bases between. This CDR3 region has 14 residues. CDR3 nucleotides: TGTGCCAGCAGCGCCTCCCCCGGGGACTATGGCTACACCTTC. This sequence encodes CASSASPGDYGYTF.

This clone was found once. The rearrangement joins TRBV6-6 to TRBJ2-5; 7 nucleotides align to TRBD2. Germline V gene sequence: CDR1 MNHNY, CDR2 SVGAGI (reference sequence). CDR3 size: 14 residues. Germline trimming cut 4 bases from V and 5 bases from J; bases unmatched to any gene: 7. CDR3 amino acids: CASSWAGEFETQYF. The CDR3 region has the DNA TGTGCCAGCAGTTGGGCGGGAGAGTTTGAGACCCAGTACTTC.

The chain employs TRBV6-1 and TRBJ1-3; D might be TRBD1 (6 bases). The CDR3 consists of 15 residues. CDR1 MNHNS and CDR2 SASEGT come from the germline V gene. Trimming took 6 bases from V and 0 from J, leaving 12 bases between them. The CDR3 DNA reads TGTGCCAGCAGCCCCGGGACAAGCTCTGGAAACACCATATATTTT. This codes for CASSPGTSSGNTIYF.

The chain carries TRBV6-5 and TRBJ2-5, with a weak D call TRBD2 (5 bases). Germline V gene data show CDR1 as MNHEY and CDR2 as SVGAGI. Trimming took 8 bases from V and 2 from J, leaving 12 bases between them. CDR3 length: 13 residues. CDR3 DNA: TGTGCCAGCGGGGAGACCGCACAAGAGACCCAGTACTTC. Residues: CASGETAQETQYF.

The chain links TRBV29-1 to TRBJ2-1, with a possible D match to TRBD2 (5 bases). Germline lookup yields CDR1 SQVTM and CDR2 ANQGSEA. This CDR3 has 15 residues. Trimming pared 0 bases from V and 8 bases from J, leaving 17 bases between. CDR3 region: CSVEDREGTVYEQFF. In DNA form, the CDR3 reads TGCAGCGTTGAAGATCGAGAGGGCACGGTTTATGAGCAGTTCTTC.

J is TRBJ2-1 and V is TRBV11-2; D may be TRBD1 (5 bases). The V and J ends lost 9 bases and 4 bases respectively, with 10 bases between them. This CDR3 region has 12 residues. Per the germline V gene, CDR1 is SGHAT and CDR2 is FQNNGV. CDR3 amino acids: CASSGSYNEQFF. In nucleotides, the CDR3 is TGTGCCAGTTCAGGGTCGTACAATGAGCAGTTCTTC.

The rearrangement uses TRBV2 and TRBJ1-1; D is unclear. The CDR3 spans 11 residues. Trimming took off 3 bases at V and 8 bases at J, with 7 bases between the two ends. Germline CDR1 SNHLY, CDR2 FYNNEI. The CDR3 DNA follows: TGTGCCAGCAGTGATTCGAGGGAAGCTTTCTTT. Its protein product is CASSDSREAFF.

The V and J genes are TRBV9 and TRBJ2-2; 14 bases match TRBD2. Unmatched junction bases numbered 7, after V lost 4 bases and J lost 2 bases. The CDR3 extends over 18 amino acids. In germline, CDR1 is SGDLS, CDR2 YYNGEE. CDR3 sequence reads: CASSPRTSGRTNTGELFF. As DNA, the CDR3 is TGTGCCAGCAGCCCCCGGACTAGCGGGAGGACAAACACCGGGGAGCTGTTTTTT.

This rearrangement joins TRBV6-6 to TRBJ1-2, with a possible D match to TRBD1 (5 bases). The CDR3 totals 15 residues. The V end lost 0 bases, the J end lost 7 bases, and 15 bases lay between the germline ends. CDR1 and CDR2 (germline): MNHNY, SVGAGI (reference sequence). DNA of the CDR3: TGTGCCAGCAGTTACTCCCTGGGTACGGGGGGTGGCTACACCTTC. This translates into CASSYSLGTGGGYTF.

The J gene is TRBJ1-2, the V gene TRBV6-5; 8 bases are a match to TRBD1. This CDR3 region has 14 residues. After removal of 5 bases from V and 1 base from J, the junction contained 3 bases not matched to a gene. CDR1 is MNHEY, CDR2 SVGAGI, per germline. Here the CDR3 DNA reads TGTGCCAGCAGTCGACAGGGGCTTAACTATGGCTACACCTTC. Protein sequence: CASSRQGLNYGYTF.

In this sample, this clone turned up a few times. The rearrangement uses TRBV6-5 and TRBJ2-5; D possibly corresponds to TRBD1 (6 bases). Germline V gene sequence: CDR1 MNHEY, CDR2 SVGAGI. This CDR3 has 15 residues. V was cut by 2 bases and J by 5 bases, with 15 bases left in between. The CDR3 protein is CASSYGGYQGETQYF. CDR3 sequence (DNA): TGTGCCAGCAGTTACGGTGGCTATCAGGGGGAGACCCAGTACTTC.

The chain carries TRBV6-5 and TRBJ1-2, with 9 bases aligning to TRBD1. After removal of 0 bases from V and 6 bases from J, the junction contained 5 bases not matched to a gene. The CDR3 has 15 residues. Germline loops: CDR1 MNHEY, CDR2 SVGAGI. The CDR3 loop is CASSYSTGGEDGYTF. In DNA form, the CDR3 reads TGTGCCAGCAGTTACTCAACAGGGGGCGAGGATGGCTACACCTTC.

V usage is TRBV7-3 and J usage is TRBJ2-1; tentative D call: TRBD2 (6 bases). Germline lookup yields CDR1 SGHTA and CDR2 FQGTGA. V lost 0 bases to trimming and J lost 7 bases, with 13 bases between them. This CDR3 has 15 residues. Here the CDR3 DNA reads TGTGCCAGCAGCTTAACTGCGACTAGACAGAATGAGCAGTTCTTC. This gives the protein CASSLTATRQNEQFF.

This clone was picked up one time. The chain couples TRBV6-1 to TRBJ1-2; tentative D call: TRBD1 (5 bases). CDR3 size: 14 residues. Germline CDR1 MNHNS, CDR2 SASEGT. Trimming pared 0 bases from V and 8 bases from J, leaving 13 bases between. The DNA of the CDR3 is TGTGCCAGCAGTGAAGCAGGGGCGTCGGAGGGCTACACCTTC. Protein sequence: CASSEAGASEGYTF.